A single sample gave rise to the 16 T cell receptor beta chains below, sequenced in a study of shared clonotypes between healthy human individuals. Naive CD8 populations comprised CD45RO-negative cells positively selected for CCR7, excluding terminally differentiated effector memory CD45RA+ cells. TCRdb keeps only in-frame clones here, not all; method: immunoSEQ multiplex PCR. Among some 2,000,000 clones listed, roughly 94% were seen once. The sequenced sample was naive CD8+ T cells sorted from blood. All receptors come from a young man in good health.

This chain joins TRBV29-1 and TRBJ1-2; D remains ambiguous. CDR3 length: 15 amino acids. The ends were cut back, 0 bases at V and 2 bases at J, with 13 bases in the middle. The germline CDR1 and CDR2 sequences are SQVTM and ANQGSEA. The CDR3 region has the DNA TGCAGCGTTGAAGAGAGGGCAGTACTCAACTATGGCTACACCTTC. It is translated as CSVEERAVLNYGYTF. The full variable domain, rest sourced from reference TRBV29-1 and TRBJ1-2, is SAVISQKPSRDICQRGTSLTIQCQVDSQVTMMFWYRQQPGQSLTLIATANQGSEATYESGFVIDKFPISRPNLTFSTLTVSNMSPEDSSIYLCSVEERAVLNYGYTFGSGTRLTVV.

This chain uses TRBV27 with TRBJ2-2; the D gene could be TRBD1 or TRBD2 (5 bases each). This CDR3 has 16 amino acids. Germline V gene sequence: CDR1 MNHEY, CDR2 SMNVEV (reference sequence). V gave up 6 bases and J gave up 1 base, with 15 bases separating them. DNA of the CDR3: TGTGCCAGCAGCTCCCTAGGGACGGTGAACACCGGGGAGCTGTTTTTT. Residues: CASSSLGTVNTGELFF.

V gene TRBV6-5 combines with J gene TRBJ2-5, with TRBD1 matching over 8 bases. The germline V gene has CDR1 MNHEY and CDR2 SVGAGI. V was clipped by 2 bases and J by 2 bases; unmatched bases: 7. The CDR3 sequence is 16 residues long. In nucleotides, the CDR3 is TGTGCCAGCAGTTACGCAACAGGGGGTCTACAAGAGACCCAGTACTTC. Its translation: CASSYATGGLQETQYF.

V gene TRBV5-1 combines with J gene TRBJ2-7; 9 bases agree with TRBD2. Trimming took 1 base from V and 5 from J; bases not matched to a gene: 7. This CDR3 contains 15 residues. The germline V gene encodes CDR1 SGHRS and CDR2 YFSETQ. The CDR3 sequence: CASSLKWREGNEQYF. The CDR3 region has the DNA TGCGCCAGCAGCTTGAAGTGGCGGGAGGGTAACGAGCAGTACTTC.

This rearrangement joins TRBV13 to TRBJ2-7; possibly TRBD1 for D (5 bases). V dropped 3 bases and J dropped 3 bases, with 15 bases sitting between them. From germline, CDR1 is PRHDT and CDR2 FYEKMQ (reference sequence). This CDR3 is built from 15 residues. CDR3 residues: CASSFEGERGYEQYF. The CDR3 bases are TGTGCCAGCAGCTTCGAAGGGGAAAGGGGCTACGAGCAGTACTTC.

For this clone: The identical CDR3 is also encoded by other nucleotide sequences in the sample. V and J are TRBV6-6 and TRBJ1-3; D is unresolved. Germline V gives CDR1 MNHNY, CDR2 SVGAGI (reference sequence). The CDR3 has 14 residues. The germline V and J ends were trimmed by 0 bases and 4 bases, with 7 bases remaining between them. The CDR3: CASSYSGPGNTIYF. The CDR3 DNA is TGTGCCAGCAGTTACTCGGGCCCGGGAAACACCATATATTTT.

The V call is TRBV5-8, the J call TRBJ2-7; a weak D match, TRBD1 (6 bases). Trimming shortened V by 0 bases and J by 2 bases, and 12 bases separated the two germline ends. Germline CDR1 reads SGHTS; CDR2 reads YDEGEE. The CDR3 loop spans 15 amino acids. This chain's CDR3 is CASSLVRGVAYEQYF. In DNA, the CDR3 is TGTGCCAGCAGCTTGGTCAGGGGAGTCGCCTACGAGCAGTACTTC.

V is TRBV28 and J is TRBJ2-7; 7 positions match TRBD1. With V trimmed by 6 bases and J by 2 bases, 7 bases remained unmatched. The CDR3 has 14 amino acids. Germline CDR1 and CDR2: MDHEN and SYDVKM. Here the CDR3 DNA reads TGTGCCAGCAGCGAGCCCGGGACAGCCTACGAGCAGTACTTC. Encoded protein: CASSEPGTAYEQYF.

The genes are TRBV5-6 and TRBJ2-5, with D uncertain. The V gene's germline CDR1 is SGHDT and CDR2 YYEEEE. The CDR3 contains 13 residues. The V end lost 4 bases, the J end lost 5 bases, and 12 bases lay between the germline ends. The CDR3 DNA is TGTGCCAGCAGCCCTTTTTCTACCGAGACCCAGTACTTC. As protein: CASSPFSTETQYF.

The rearrangement uses TRBV4-3 and TRBJ2-7, with D possibly TRBD1 on 6 matching bases. Between the trimmed V and J ends, which lost 0 bases and 2 bases, there was a span of 14 bases. This CDR3 has 16 amino acids. Germline V gene data show CDR1 as LGHNA and CDR2 as YSLEER. The CDR3 is CASSQERDTDTYEQYF. CDR3 DNA: TGCGCCAGCAGCCAAGAACGGGACACGGACACCTACGAGCAGTACTTC.

The DNA for the CDR3 is TGTGCCAGCAGACCTAGCCTCCCTTACAATGAGCAGTTCTTC. Amino acid sequence: CASRPSLPYNEQFF. The chain uses TRBV27 and TRBJ2-1, with D perhaps matching TRBD2 (5 bases). The CDR3 has 14 amino acids. The ends were cut back, 6 bases at V and 4 bases at J, with 13 bases in the middle. Germline V gives CDR1 MNHEY, CDR2 SMNVEV (reference sequence).

This rearrangement joins TRBV11-2 to TRBJ2-3; TRBD1 aligns across 10 bases. The CDR3 extends over 16 amino acids. Germline CDR1 SGHAT, CDR2 FQNNGV. With V trimmed by 4 bases and J by 2 bases, 6 bases remained unmatched. CDR3 protein: CASSYSGQGFTDTQYF. Here the CDR3 DNA reads TGTGCCAGCAGCTACTCGGGACAGGGGTTCACAGATACGCAGTATTTT.

J is TRBJ2-7 and V is TRBV6-5; 9 nucleotides line up with TRBD1. From germline, CDR1 is MNHEY and CDR2 SVGAGI. The CDR3 loop spans 15 amino acids. The junction had 9 bases not matched to a gene; V was cut back by 5 bases and J by 4 bases. CDR3 coding DNA: TGTGCCAGCAGTACCCCCGGGACAGGGTTGTACGAGCAGTACTTC. It codes for CASSTPGTGLYEQYF.

In regard to this clone: The identical CDR3 is also encoded by other nucleotide sequences in the sample. The chain employs TRBV4-3 and TRBJ2-3, with 12 positions matching TRBD2. The V gene's germline CDR1 is LGHNA and CDR2 YSLEER. This CDR3 comprises 17 residues. J lost 3 bases, V lost 1 base, and 5 bases had no gene match. CDR3: CASSQGLAGVETDTQYF. The CDR3 nucleotides are TGCGCCAGCAGCCAAGGACTAGCGGGAGTAGAGACAGATACGCAGTATTTT.

A note on this clone: In the same sample, other DNA sequences code for this CDR3. The rearrangement joins TRBV10-3 to TRBJ1-3; 8 bases align to TRBD1. Per the germline V gene, CDR1 is ENHRY and CDR2 is SYGVKD. V trimming: 4 bases; J trimming: 1 base; junction bases outside the gene matches: 3. This CDR3 region has 15 residues. The CDR3 is CAISATGGSGNTIYF. The CDR3 coding sequence is TGTGCCATCAGTGCAACAGGGGGTTCTGGAAACACCATATATTTT.

This rearrangement joins TRBV29-1 to TRBJ2-3; 10 bases map to TRBD2. This CDR3 is built from 15 residues. After removal of 5 bases from V and 2 bases from J, the junction contained 7 bases not matched to a gene. CDR1 and CDR2 from the germline V gene are SQVTM and ANQGSEA. Here the CDR3 reads CSVSTSGPATDTQYF. The DNA of the CDR3 is TGCAGCGTTTCGACTAGCGGGCCCGCCACAGATACGCAGTATTTT.